This section outlines one T cell receptor (beta chain) sequence together with its context. Antigen: not known. Sequencing used immunoSEQ multiplex PCR; TCRdb keeps in-frame clones, though not all of them. The sample carries about 2.4 million clones, approximately 93% recorded once. The data originate from a study of shared clonotypes between healthy human individuals. Overall study results and limits: Naive CD4 clonotypes overlapped across a few donors at around 5%.

Germline V gives CDR1 ENHRY, CDR2 SYGVKD. There are 13 residues in the CDR3. The V end was cut by 8 bases, the J end by 1 base, with 11 bases between. The specimen was naive CD4+ T cells from PBMCs. Subset: CD45RA+ positively selected. The V and J genes are TRBV10-3 and TRBJ2-5, with D possibly being TRBD2 (6 bases). The clonotype comes from a man younger than 35 in good health. Some clones in this sample may be carry-over from other donors' samples. The DNA for the CDR3 is TGTGCCATCGCTCGGGAGATCCAAGAGACCCAGTACTTC. It specifies CAIAREIQETQYF.